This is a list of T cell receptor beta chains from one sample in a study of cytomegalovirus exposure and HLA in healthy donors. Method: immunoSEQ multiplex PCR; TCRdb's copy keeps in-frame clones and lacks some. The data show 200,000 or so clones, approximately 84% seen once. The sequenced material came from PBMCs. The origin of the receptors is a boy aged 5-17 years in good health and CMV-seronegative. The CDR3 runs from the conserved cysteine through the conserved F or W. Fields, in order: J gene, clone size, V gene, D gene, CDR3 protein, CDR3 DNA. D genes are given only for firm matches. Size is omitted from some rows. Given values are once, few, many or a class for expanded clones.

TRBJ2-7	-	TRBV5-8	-	CASRRVPGSQRSEQYF	TGTGCCAGCAGGAGGGTCCCCGGGTCCCAGAGGTCCGAGCAGTACTTC
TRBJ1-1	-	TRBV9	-	CASSVDGALTEAFF	TGTGCCAGCAGCGTAGATGGGGCTCTGACTGAAGCTTTCTTT
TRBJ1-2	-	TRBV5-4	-	CASSLEPYNYGYTF	TGTGCCAGCAGCTTGGAACCCTACAACTATGGCTACACCTTC
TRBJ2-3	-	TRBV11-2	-	CASSLPREDTQYF	TGTGCCAGCAGCTTACCGAGGGAAGATACGCAGTATTTT
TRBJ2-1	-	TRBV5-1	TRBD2	CASSSRLAGGINEQFF	TGCGCCAGCAGCTCCAGACTAGCGGGAGGGATAAATGAGCAGTTCTTC
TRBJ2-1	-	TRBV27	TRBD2	CASSSSGGAGNEQFF	TGTGCCAGCAGTTCTAGCGGGGGGGCCGGGAATGAGCAGTTCTTC
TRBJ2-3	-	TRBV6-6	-	CASRPPGLTDTQYF	TGTGCCAGCCGACCGCCAGGGTTGACAGATACGCAGTATTTT
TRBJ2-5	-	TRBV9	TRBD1	CASSATGVRETQYF	TGTGCCAGCAGCGCTACAGGGGTTAGAGAGACCCAGTACTTC
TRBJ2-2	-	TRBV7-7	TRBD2	CASSLFLPGRGSGELFF	TGTGCTAGCAGCTTATTTCTCCCAGGGAGGGGAAGTGGGGAGCTGTTTTTT
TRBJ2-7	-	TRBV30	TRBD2	CAWSVMSSGRFIRAYEQYF	TGTGCCTGGAGTGTTATGTCTAGCGGGAGGTTTATACGAGCCTACGAACAGTACTTC
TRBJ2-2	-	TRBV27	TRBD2	CASSVTSGRPGELFF	TGTGCCAGCAGTGTGACTAGCGGGAGGCCCGGGGAGCTGTTTTTT
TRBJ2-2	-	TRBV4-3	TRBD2	CASSQAGGRPGELFF	TGCGCCAGCAGCCAAGCGGGAGGGAGGCCCGGGGAGCTGTTTTTT
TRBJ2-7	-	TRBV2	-	CASSERRTSDYEQYF	TGTGCCAGCAGTGAACGCAGGACTTCTGACTACGAGCAGTACTTC
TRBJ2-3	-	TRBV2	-	CASSRDPGTQYF	TGTGCCAGCAGTAGAGACCCCGGGACGCAGTATTTT
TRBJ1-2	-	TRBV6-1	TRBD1	CASSAHRGVSYGYTF	TGTGCCAGCAGTGCACACAGGGGTGTGAGCTATGGCTACACCTTC
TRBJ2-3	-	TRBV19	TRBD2	CASSISGGVADTQYF	TGTGCCAGTAGTATATCGGGGGGAGTGGCAGATACGCAGTATTTT
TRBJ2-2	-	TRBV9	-	CASSVEGGGLTGELFF	TGTGCCAGCAGCGTAGAAGGGGGCGGACTAACCGGGGAGCTGTTTTTT
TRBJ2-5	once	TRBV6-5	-	CASRVGGHQYF	TGTGCCAGCAGGGTTGGTGGACACCAGTACTTC
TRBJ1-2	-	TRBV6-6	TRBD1	CASRTRDRVKNYGYTF	TGTGCCAGCAGGACAAGGGACAGAGTTAAGAACTATGGCTACACCTTC
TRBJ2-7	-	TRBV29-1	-	CSVVSGSSYEQYF	TGCAGCGTTGTTTCAGGGTCCTCCTACGAGCAGTACTTC
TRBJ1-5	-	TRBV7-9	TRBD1	CASSQGVGNQPQHF	TGTGCCAGCAGCCAGGGGGTAGGCAATCAGCCCCAGCATTTT
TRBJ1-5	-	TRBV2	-	CASSEDPQGFSNQPQHF	TGTGCCAGCAGTGAAGACCCACAGGGATTTAGCAATCAGCCCCAGCATTTT
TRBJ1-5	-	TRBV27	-	CASSFDQPQHF	TGTGCCAGCAGTTTCGATCAGCCCCAGCATTTT
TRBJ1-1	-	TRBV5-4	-	CASSPDRGGTEAFF	TGTGCCAGCAGTCCCGACAGAGGTGGGACTGAAGCTTTCTTT
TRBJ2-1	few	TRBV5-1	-	CASAGILNNEQFF	TGCGCCAGCGCCGGGATTCTAAACAATGAGCAGTTCTTC
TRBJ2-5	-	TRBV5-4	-	CASSRREPQETQYF	TGTGCCAGCAGCAGGAGAGAACCCCAAGAGACCCAGTACTTC
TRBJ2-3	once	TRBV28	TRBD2	CASSLSGTSFTDTQYF	TGTGCCAGCAGTTTATCCGGGACTAGCTTCACAGATACGCAGTATTTT
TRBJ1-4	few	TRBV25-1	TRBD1	CASSVRDRGRRGEKLFF	TGTGCCAGCAGTGTCCGGGACAGGGGGCGCCGGGGTGAAAAACTGTTTTTT
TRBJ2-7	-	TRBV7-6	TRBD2	CASSLAGRGEQYF	TGTGCCAGCAGCTTAGCAGGGAGGGGCGAGCAGTACTTC
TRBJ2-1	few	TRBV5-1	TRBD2	CASRPPSAAGVLNEQFF	TGCGCCAGCAGGCCCCCGAGCGCAGCGGGAGTGCTGAATGAGCAGTTCTTC
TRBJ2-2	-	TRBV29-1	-	CSVFRDIAGELFF	TGCAGCGTTTTTCGGGATATTGCCGGGGAGCTGTTTTTT
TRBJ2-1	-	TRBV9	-	CASSVVGSSYNEQFF	TGTGCCAGCAGCGTAGTCGGGAGCTCCTACAATGAGCAGTTCTTC
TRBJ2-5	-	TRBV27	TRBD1	CASSLKDRVTQYF	TGTGCCAGCAGTTTAAAGGACAGGGTAACCCAGTACTTC
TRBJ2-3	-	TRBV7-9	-	CASTPGSGSTDTQYF	TGTGCCAGCACCCCCGGCAGCGGTAGCACAGATACGCAGTATTTT
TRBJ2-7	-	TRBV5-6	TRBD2	CASSKTSGGYEQYF	TGTGCCAGCAGCAAGACTAGCGGGGGCTACGAGCAGTACTTC
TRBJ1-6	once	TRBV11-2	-	CASSPVIRSGGSPLHF	TGTGCCAGCAGCCCAGTGATAAGGAGCGGTGGTTCACCCCTCCACTTT
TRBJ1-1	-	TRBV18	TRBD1	CASSRRTGETEAFF	TGTGCCAGCTCACGGCGGACAGGGGAGACTGAAGCTTTCTTT
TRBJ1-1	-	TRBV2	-	CASSEPPTGYNTEAFF	TGTGCCAGCAGTGAACCCCCGACAGGATATAACACTGAAGCTTTCTTT
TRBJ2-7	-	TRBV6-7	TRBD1	CARNRGLIYEQYF	TGTGCCCGAAACAGGGGGCTAATCTACGAGCAGTACTTC
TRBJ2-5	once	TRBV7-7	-	CASSPHGDPGKTQYF	TGTGCTAGCAGCCCACACGGGGATCCGGGAAAGACCCAGTACTTC
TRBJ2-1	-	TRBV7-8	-	CASSLDYGGPGGNEQFF	TGTGCCAGCAGCTTAGACTATGGCGGGCCCGGGGGCAATGAGCAGTTCTTC
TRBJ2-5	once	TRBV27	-	CASSSRETQYF	TGTGCCAGCAGTTCTAGAGAGACCCAGTACTTC
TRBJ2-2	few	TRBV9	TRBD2	CASSVTSANTGELFF	TGTGCCAGCAGCGTAACTAGCGCGAACACCGGGGAGCTGTTTTTT
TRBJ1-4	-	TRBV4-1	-	CASSQDPGKGLFF	TGCGCCAGCAGCCAAGATCCAGGGAAGGGACTGTTTTTT
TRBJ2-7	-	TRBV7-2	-	CASSPGDGAAYEQYF	TGTGCCAGCAGCCCGGGGGACGGCGCCGCCTACGAGCAGTACTTC
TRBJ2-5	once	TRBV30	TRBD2	CAWSSSGLQETQYF	TGTGCCTGGAGCTCTAGCGGCTTACAAGAGACCCAGTACTTC
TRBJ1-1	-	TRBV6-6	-	CASSPRTVKPTEAFF	TGTGCCAGCAGTCCCAGGACAGTCAAGCCCACTGAAGCTTTCTTT
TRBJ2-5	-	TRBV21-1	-	CASSNDSERETQYF	TGTGCCAGCAGCAACGACAGCGAGAGAGAGACCCAGTACTTC
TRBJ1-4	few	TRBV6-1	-	CASSVVGGSGNEKLFF	TGTGCCAGCAGTGTTGTAGGGGGATCAGGGAATGAAAAACTGTTTTTT